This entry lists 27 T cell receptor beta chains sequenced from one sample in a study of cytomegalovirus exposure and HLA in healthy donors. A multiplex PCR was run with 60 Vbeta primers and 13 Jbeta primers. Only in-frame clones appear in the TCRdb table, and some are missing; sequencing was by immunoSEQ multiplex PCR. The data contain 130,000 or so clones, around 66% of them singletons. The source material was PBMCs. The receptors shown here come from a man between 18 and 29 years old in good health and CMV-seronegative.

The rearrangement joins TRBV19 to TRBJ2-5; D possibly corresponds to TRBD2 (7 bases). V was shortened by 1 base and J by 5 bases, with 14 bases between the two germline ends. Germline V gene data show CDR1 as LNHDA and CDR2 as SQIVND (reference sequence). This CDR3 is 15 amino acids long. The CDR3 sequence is CASSIGAGAGETQYF. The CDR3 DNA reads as TGTGCCAGTAGTATAGGGGCGGGGGCAGGGGAGACCCAGTACTTC.

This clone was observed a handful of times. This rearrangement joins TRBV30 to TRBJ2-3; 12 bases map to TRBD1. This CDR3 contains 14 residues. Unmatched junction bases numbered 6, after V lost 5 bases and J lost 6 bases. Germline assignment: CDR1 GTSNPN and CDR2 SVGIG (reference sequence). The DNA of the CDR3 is TGTGCCTGGGGCACGGGACAGGGGGCCGATACGCAGTATTTT. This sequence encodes CAWGTGQGADTQYF.

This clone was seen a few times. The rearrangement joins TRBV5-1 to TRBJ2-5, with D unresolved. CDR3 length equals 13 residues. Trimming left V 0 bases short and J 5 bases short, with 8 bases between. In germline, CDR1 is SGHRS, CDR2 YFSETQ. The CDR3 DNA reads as TGCGCCAGCAGCTTGGCGGGTAGTGAGACCCAGTACTTC. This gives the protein CASSLAGSETQYF. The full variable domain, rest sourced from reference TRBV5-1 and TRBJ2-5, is KAGVTQTPRYLIKTRGQQVTLSCSPISGHRSVSWYQQTPGQGLQFLFEYFSETQRNKGNFPGRFSGRQFSNSRSEMNVSTLELGDSALYLCASSLAGSETQYFGPGTRLLVL.

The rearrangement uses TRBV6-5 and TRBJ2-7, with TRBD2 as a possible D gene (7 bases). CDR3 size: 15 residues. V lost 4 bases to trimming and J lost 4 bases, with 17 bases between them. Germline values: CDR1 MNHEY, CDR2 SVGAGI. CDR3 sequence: CASSWGGPTGYEQYF. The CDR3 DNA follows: TGTGCCAGCAGTTGGGGGGGGCCCACTGGGTACGAGCAGTACTTC.

The CDR3 spells CASKTGLNTEAFF. In DNA form, the CDR3 reads TGTGCCAGCAAGACAGGCCTGAACACTGAAGCTTTCTTT. The chain uses TRBV28 and TRBJ1-1, with D possibly TRBD1 on 6 matching bases. The CDR3 extends over 13 amino acids. Trimming shortened V by 7 bases and J by 0 bases, and 9 bases separated the two germline ends. Germline values: CDR1 MDHEN, CDR2 SYDVKM.

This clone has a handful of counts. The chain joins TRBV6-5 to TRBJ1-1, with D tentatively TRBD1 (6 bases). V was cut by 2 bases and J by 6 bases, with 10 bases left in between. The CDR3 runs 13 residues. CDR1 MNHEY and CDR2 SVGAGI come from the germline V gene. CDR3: CASSYPGGAEAFF. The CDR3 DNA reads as TGTGCCAGCAGTTACCCGGGGGGCGCTGAAGCTTTCTTT.

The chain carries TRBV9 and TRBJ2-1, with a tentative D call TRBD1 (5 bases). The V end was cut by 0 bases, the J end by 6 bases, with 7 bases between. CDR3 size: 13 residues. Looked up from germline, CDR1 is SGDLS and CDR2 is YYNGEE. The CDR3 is CASSVGQLNEQFF. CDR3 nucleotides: TGTGCCAGCAGCGTAGGACAGCTCAATGAGCAGTTCTTC.

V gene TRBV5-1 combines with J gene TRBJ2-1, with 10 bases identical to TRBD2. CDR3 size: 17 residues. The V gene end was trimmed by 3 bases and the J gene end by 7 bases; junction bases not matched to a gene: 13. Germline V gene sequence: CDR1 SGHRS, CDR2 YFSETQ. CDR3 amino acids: CASSSFLTSGSENEQFF. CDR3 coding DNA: TGCGCCAGCAGCTCATTCCTGACTAGCGGGTCAGAAAATGAGCAGTTCTTC.

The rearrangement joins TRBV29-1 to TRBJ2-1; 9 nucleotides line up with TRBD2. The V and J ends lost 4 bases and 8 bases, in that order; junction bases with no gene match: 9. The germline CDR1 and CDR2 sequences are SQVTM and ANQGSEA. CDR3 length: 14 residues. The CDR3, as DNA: TGCAGCGTTGTCCGGCTAGCGGGATACTATGAGCAGTTCTTC. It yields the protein CSVVRLAGYYEQFF.

This CDR3 is CSGRSGNTIYF. CDR3 DNA sequence: TGCAGCGGGAGGAGTGGAAACACCATATATTTT. V and J are TRBV29-1 and TRBJ1-3; D not resolved. V lost 7 bases to trimming and J lost 3 bases, with 7 bases between them. This CDR3 comprises 11 residues. Germline assignment: CDR1 SQVTM and CDR2 ANQGSEA.

The CDR3 is CASSLALPETQYF. CDR3 coding DNA: TGTGCCAGCAGCTTAGCCCTTCCAGAGACCCAGTACTTC. V gene TRBV7-9 combines with J gene TRBJ2-5; D is unclear. Trimming removed 0 bases at V and 4 bases at J, with 6 bases between. Germline V CDR1 and CDR2: SEHNR, FQNEAQ (reference sequence). This CDR3 spans 13 amino acids. Together with reference TRBV7-9 and TRBJ2-5, the CDR3 gives the full variable domain: DTGVSQNPRHKITKRGQNVTFRCDPISEHNRLYWYRQTLGQGPEFLTYFQNEAQLEKSRLLSDRFSAERPKGSFSTLEIQRTEQGDSAMYLCASSLALPETQYFGPGTRLLVL.

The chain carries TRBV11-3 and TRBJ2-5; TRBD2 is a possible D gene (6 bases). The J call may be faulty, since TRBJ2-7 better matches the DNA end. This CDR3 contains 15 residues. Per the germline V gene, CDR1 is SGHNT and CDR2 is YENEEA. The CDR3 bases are TGTGCCAGCAGCTTAGGAGCGGGTGCCGCCTACGAGCAGTACTTC. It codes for CASSLGAGAAYEQYF.

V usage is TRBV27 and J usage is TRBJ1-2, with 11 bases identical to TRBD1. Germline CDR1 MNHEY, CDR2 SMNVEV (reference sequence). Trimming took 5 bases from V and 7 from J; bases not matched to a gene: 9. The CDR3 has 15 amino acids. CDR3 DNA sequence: TGTGCCAGCAGTCCCGGGACAGGGGGAGTGGTTGGCTACACCTTC. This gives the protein CASSPGTGGVVGYTF.

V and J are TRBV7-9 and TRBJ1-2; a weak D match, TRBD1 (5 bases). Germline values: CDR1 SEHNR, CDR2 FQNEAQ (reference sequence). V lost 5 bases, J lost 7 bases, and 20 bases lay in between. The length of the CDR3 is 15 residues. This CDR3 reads CASSRPGLGGGGYTF. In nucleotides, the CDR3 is TGTGCCAGCAGCCGACCTGGACTGGGGGGAGGTGGCTACACCTTC.

The CDR3 sequence: CATDRGPGGYTF. DNA of the CDR3: TGTGCCACCGACAGGGGACCGGGTGGCTACACCTTC. The rearrangement uses TRBV28 and TRBJ1-2, with TRBD1 identical over 8 bases. Losses at the gene ends were 10 bases for V and 7 bases for J; bases not matched to a gene: 8. This CDR3 has 12 residues. Germline CDR1 MDHEN, CDR2 SYDVKM.

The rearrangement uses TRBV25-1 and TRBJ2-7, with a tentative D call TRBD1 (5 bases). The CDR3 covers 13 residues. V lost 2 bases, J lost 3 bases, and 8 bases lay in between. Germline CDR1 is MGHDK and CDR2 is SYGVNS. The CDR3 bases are TGTGCCAGCAGTGAACTTGACAGCTACGAGCAGTACTTC. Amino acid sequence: CASSELDSYEQYF.

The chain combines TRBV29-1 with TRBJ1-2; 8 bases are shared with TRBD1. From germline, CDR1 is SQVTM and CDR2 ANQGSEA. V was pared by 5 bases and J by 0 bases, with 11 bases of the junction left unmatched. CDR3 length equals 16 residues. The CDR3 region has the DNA TGCAGCGTTCTCCATCGGACAGGGAGAACTAACTATGGCTACACCTTC. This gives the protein CSVLHRTGRTNYGYTF.

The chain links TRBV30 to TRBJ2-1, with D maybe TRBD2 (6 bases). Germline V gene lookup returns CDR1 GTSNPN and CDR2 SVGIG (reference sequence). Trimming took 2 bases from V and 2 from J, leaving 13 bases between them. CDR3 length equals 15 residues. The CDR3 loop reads CAWSRFGSTYNEQFF. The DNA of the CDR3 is TGTGCCTGGAGTCGCTTCGGGAGTACCTACAATGAGCAGTTCTTC.

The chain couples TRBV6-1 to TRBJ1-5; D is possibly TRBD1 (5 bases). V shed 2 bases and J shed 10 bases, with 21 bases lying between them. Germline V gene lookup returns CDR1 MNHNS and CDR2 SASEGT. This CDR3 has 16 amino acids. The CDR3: CASSESQGTPGGPQHF. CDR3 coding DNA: TGTGCCAGCAGTGAAAGCCAAGGGACCCCGGGAGGACCCCAGCATTTT.

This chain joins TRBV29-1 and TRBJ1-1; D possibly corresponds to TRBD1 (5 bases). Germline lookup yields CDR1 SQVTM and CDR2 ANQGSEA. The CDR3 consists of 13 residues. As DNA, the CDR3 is TGCGCCCTCGGGCAGGGCGGGAACACTGAAGCTTTCTTT. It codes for CALGQGGNTEAFF.

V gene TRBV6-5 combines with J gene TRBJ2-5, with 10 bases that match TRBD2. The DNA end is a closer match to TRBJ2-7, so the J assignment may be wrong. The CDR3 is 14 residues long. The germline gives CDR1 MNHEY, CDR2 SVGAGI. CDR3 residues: CASSYQREGPEQYF. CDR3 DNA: TGTGCCAGCAGTTACCAGCGGGAGGGCCCCGAGCAGTACTTC.

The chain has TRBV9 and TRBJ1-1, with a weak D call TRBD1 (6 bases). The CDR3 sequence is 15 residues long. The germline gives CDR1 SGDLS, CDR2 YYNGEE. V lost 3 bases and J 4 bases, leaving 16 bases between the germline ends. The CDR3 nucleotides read TGTGCCAGCAGCGCCTCACAAGGGGGTTCCACTGAAGCTTTCTTT. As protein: CASSASQGGSTEAFF.

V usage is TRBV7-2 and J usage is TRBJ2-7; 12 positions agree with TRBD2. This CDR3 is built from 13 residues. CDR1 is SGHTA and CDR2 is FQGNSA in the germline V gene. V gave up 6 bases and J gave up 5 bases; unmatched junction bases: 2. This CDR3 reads CASSRTSGNEQYF. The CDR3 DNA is TGTGCCAGCAGTAGGACTAGCGGGAACGAGCAGTACTTC.

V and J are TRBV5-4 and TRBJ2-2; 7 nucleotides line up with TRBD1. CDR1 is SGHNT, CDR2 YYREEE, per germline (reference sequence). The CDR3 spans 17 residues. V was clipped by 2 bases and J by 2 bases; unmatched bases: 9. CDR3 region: CASSLFSGTANTGELFF. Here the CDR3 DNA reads TGTGCCAGCAGCTTATTTTCCGGGACAGCTAACACCGGGGAGCTGTTTTTT.

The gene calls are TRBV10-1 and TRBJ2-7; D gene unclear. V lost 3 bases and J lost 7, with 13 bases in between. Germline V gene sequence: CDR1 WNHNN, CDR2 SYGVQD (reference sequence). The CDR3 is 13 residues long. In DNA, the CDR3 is TGCGCCAGCAGTGAACAGCAATGGTTGGAGCAGTACTTC. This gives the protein CASSEQQWLEQYF.

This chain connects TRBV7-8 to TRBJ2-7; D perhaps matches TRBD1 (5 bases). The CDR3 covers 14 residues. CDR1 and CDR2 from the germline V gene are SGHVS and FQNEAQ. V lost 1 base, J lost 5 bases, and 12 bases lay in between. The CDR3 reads CASSLEWGQNEQYF. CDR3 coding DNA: TGTGCCAGCAGCTTAGAGTGGGGCCAGAACGAGCAGTACTTC.

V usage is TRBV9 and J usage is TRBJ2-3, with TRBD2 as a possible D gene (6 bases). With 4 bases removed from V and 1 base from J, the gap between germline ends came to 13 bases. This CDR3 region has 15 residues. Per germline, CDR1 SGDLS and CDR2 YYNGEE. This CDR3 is CASSRPGVGTDTQYF. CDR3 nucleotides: TGTGCCAGCAGCCGTCCGGGGGTCGGCACAGATACGCAGTATTTT.